The present T cell receptor (beta chain) was sequenced within a study of cytomegalovirus exposure and HLA in healthy donors. Study-level information: Within an early data release were around 80 million unique TCRs drawn from HLA-typed donors. Study findings and constraints: The authors later found most CMV-associated TCR beta chains appeared HLA-restricted. V segments that were indistinguishable, TRBV6-2 and TRBV6-3 among them, were omitted from analysis.

On this clone itself: Its matching antigen is unknown.

The primer mix had 60 Vbeta and 13 Jbeta primers. TCRdb's copy holds only in-frame clones and misses some; the assay was immunoSEQ multiplex PCR. The table has around 160,000 clones, around 73% seen once; the top ten hold over 1.1%. The CDR3 runs 13 residues. CDR1 is SGHTA, CDR2 FQGNSA, per germline. V was clipped by 4 bases and J by 4 bases; unmatched bases: 2. The chain is built from TRBV7-2 and TRBJ2-7; TRBD2 matches 9 bases. Sequenced material: PBMCs. This receptor was taken from a male donor in good health and CMV-seronegative. CDR3 protein: CASSSSGVYEQYF. CDR3 DNA: TGTGCCAGCAGCTCTAGCGGGGTGTACGAGCAGTACTTC. Looking up the rest from reference TRBV7-2 and TRBJ2-7 gives the full variable domain: GAGVSQSPSNKVTEKGKDVELRCDPISGHTALYWYRQSLGQGLEFLIYFQGNSAPDKSGLPSDRFSAERTGGSVSTLTIQRTQQEDSAVYLCASSSSGVYEQYFGPGTRLTVT.